These 23 T cell receptor beta chains were all obtained from the same sample, sequenced in a study of identical twins. TCRdb reprocessed the 5' RACE reads with MiXCR, giving one entry per CDR3 protein. The sample contains hundreds of thousands of distinct CDR3 sequences, 15% to 20% of which appear only once. These same records also appear under a second study, on T cells expressing NK-cell markers.

The sequenced sample was PBMCs. The receptors derive from a woman in her late teens or twenties in good health.

The V and J genes are TRBV20-1 and TRBJ2-5; D remains unclear. CDR1 DFQATT and CDR2 SNEGSKA come from the germline V gene (reference sequence). This CDR3 has 13 residues. V was cut by 6 bases and J by 2 bases, with 13 bases left in between. CDR3 coding DNA: TGCAGTGCAGGATTGGCGCGTCAAGAGACCCAGTACTTC. Encoded protein: CSAGLARQETQYF.

This clonotype was detected a few times. This chain connects TRBV20-1 to TRBJ1-4; 7 nucleotides agree with TRBD1. This CDR3 spans 18 amino acids. The germline V gene encodes CDR1 DFQATT and CDR2 SNEGSKA (reference sequence). J lost 4 bases, V lost 6 bases, and 20 bases had no gene match. CDR3 DNA sequence: TGCAGTGCCTGGGATGGGGGGACAGCCTCAAGCGGTAATGAAAAACTGTTTTTT. Translating it yields CSAWDGGTASSGNEKLFF.

This chain joins TRBV20-1 and TRBJ1-1; D ambiguous. The CDR3 sequence is 14 residues long. V gave up 3 bases and J gave up 11 bases, with 22 bases separating them. Germline V lookup: CDR1 DFQATT, CDR2 SNEGSKA (reference sequence). Written as DNA, the CDR3 is TGCAGTGCTAGTTTGGGTAATCGGCGGGGTAGTGCTTTCTTT. Amino acid sequence: CSASLGNRRGSAFF.

This chain uses TRBV12-3 or TRBV12-4 with TRBJ2-1, with 9 bases lining up with TRBD1. V dropped 6 bases and J dropped 5; count of bases not matched to a gene: 8. This CDR3 contains 15 residues. The CDR3 nucleotides are TGTGCCAGCAGAGATATTGGGACAGGGAACAATGAGCAGTTCTTC. The encoded protein is CASRDIGTGNNEQFF.

This rearrangement joins TRBV11-2 to TRBJ1-3, with D unclear. CDR1 and CDR2 (germline): SGHAT, FQNNGV. Trimming left V 6 bases short and J 7 bases short, with 13 bases between. The CDR3 extends over 13 amino acids. This chain's CDR3 is CASREGGGNTIYF. CDR3 bases: TGTGCCAGCAGAGAGGGTGGAGGGAACACCATATATTTT.

In its sample, this clonotype was seen a few times. The chain uses TRBV5-1 and TRBJ2-7; D is possibly TRBD2 (6 bases). The CDR3 loop spans 17 amino acids. Trimming left V 0 bases short and J 3 bases short, with 19 bases between. The germline V gene encodes CDR1 SGHRS and CDR2 YFSETQ. The chain's CDR3 is CASSLGFGLAEDYEQYF. The CDR3 DNA follows: TGCGCCAGCAGCTTGGGGTTCGGGTTAGCGGAAGACTACGAGCAGTACTTC.

This clonotype came up a few times. The J gene is TRBJ2-2, the V gene TRBV7-2; 10 bases agree with TRBD1. This CDR3 is built from 15 residues. The germline V gene has CDR1 SGHTA and CDR2 FQGNSA. V shed 4 bases, J shed 6 bases, and the junction held 5 bases outside the gene matches. The DNA for the CDR3 is TGTGCCAGCAGCTCAAGAGGGACAGGGGCCGGGGAGCTGTTTTTT. Translating gives CASSSRGTGAGELFF.

The J gene is TRBJ2-3, the V gene TRBV20-1; 12 nucleotides match TRBD2. Germline CDR1 is DFQATT and CDR2 is SNEGSKA (reference sequence). This CDR3 spans 16 amino acids. V trimming: 6 bases; J trimming: 0 bases; junction bases outside the gene matches: 7. CDR3 nucleotide sequence: TGCAGTGCGTCAGGACTAGCGGGGTCTAGCACAGATACGCAGTATTTT. Encoded protein: CSASGLAGSSTDTQYF.

This clonotype was observed a handful of times. V and J are TRBV5-1 and TRBJ1-2; 10 bases map to TRBD1. CDR3 length: 15 amino acids. Germline V CDR1 and CDR2: SGHRS, YFSETQ. V shed 5 bases, J shed 0 bases, and the junction held 4 bases outside the gene matches. The CDR3 reads CASRPGTGANYGYTF. The DNA of the CDR3 is TGCGCCAGCAGACCAGGGACAGGGGCTAACTATGGCTACACCTTC. The full variable domain, in which reference TRBV5-1 and TRBJ1-2 provide the parts outside the CDR3, is KAGVTQTPRYLIKTRGQQVTLSCSPISGHRSVSWYQQTPGQGLQFLFEYFSETQRNKGNFPGRFSGRQFSNSRSEMNVSTLELGDSALYLCASRPGTGANYGYTFGSGTRLTVV.

This clonotype was detected ten times or more. This chain joins TRBV12-3 or TRBV12-4 and TRBJ1-1, with no clear D. V shed 9 bases and J shed 4 bases, with 15 bases lying between them. This CDR3 is built from 13 residues. The DNA of the CDR3 is TGTGCCAGTAGTACCGTTGGCGGCACTGAAGCTTTCTTT. It encodes CASSTVGGTEAFF.

This sequence joins TRBV5-1 and TRBJ2-3; D gene ambiguous. V was pared by 3 bases and J by 0 bases, with 8 bases between. The CDR3 is made up of 14 amino acids. Germline values: CDR1 SGHRS, CDR2 YFSETQ. The CDR3 here is CASSSLWSTDTQYF. The CDR3 DNA reads TGCGCCAGCAGCTCCTTGTGGAGCACAGATACGCAGTATTTT.

This clonotype was observed a few times. The chain joins TRBV6-1 to TRBJ1-5; D perhaps matches TRBD1 (6 bases). The V gene lost 6 bases and the J gene lost 5 bases, with 17 bases spanning the gap. Per the germline V gene, CDR1 is MNHNS and CDR2 is SASEGT. The CDR3 consists of 15 residues. As DNA, the CDR3 is TGTGCCAGCAGGGGGCCGGGGGCGAAGGATCAGCCCCAGCATTTT. Its protein is CASRGPGAKDQPQHF.

This clonotype turned up a few times. The rearrangement links TRBV3-1 to TRBJ2-2, with TRBD1 as a possible D gene (6 bases). The CDR3 runs to 15 residues. The ends were cut back, 2 bases at V and 0 bases at J, with 7 bases in the middle. CDR1 is LGHDT and CDR2 is YNNKEL in the germline V gene (reference sequence). CDR3 region: CASSQTGTNTGELFF. The CDR3, as DNA: TGTGCCAGCAGCCAAACAGGGACGAACACCGGGGAGCTGTTTTTT.

In this sample, this clonotype turned up many times. The chain couples TRBV12-3 or TRBV12-4 to TRBJ2-3; D unresolved. The germline V and J ends were trimmed by 3 bases and 2 bases, with 9 bases remaining between them. There are 14 residues in the CDR3. The DNA of the CDR3 is TGTGCCAGCAGTTTCAGCAGTTTCACAGATACGCAGTATTTT. It specifies CASSFSSFTDTQYF.

This chain links TRBV7-9 with TRBJ1-1; no firm D call. The CDR3 covers 14 residues. Germline V lookup: CDR1 SEHNR, CDR2 FQNEAQ (reference sequence). Trimming took off 2 bases at V and 3 bases at J, with 10 bases between the two ends. The CDR3 loop reads CASSLLSLHTEAFF. CDR3 DNA: TGTGCCAGCAGCTTACTATCCCTACACACTGAAGCTTTCTTT.

The CDR3 sequence is CASSLLGTRDEKLFF. CDR3 coding DNA: TGCGCCAGCAGCTTGCTTGGGACACGGGATGAAAAACTGTTTTTT. The rearrangement links TRBV5-1 to TRBJ1-4; TRBD1 is a possible D gene (6 bases). Looked up from germline, CDR1 is SGHRS and CDR2 is YFSETQ. The CDR3 is 15 amino acids. The V gene lost 1 base and the J gene lost 6 bases, with 13 bases spanning the gap.

This clonotype was seen only a few times. The chain is built from TRBV29-1 and TRBJ2-1; the match to TRBD2 covers 13 bases. V shed 6 bases and J 1 base; nucleotides not matched to a gene: 3. The CDR3 has 15 amino acids. Germline V CDR1 and CDR2: SQVTM, ANQGSEA. The CDR3 sequence: CSVVLAGGSYNEQFF. The CDR3, as DNA: TGCAGCGTAGTACTAGCGGGAGGGTCCTACAATGAGCAGTTCTTC.

The chain combines TRBV20-1 with TRBJ2-7, with 7 nucleotides matching TRBD2. Germline loops: CDR1 DFQATT, CDR2 SNEGSKA (reference sequence). Germline trimming cut 3 bases from V and 0 bases from J; bases unmatched to any gene: 8. This CDR3 spans 15 amino acids. As DNA, the CDR3 is TGCAGTGCTAGGGTAGCGACTAGCAGCTCCTACGAGCAGTACTTC. It codes for CSARVATSSSYEQYF.

The DNA of the CDR3 is TGTGCCATCAGTGATGTGGGACGTGGAAACACCATATATTTT. Its protein is CAISDVGRGNTIYF. The chain carries TRBV10-3 and TRBJ1-3; D perhaps matches TRBD1 (5 bases). Trimming pared 3 bases from V and 3 bases from J, leaving 9 bases between. CDR3 length: 14 residues. The germline CDR1 and CDR2 sequences are ENHRY and SYGVKD.

This clonotype showed up just a few times. V and J are TRBV20-1 and TRBJ2-3; 9 bases map to TRBD2. The CDR3 is made up of 15 amino acids. The germline CDR1 and CDR2 sequences are DFQATT and SNEGSKA (reference sequence). Losses at the gene ends were 2 bases for V and 3 bases for J; bases not matched to a gene: 6. Written as DNA, the CDR3 is TGCAGTGCTAGAACCCAGACTAGCGGTACAGATACGCAGTATTTT. Amino acid sequence: CSARTQTSGTDTQYF.

The sample holds many counts of this clonotype. The V call is TRBV12-3 or TRBV12-4, the J call TRBJ1-2; D not certain. Trimming took off 7 bases at V and 0 bases at J, with 12 bases between the two ends. The CDR3 sequence is 14 residues long. This CDR3 is CASILWRANYGYTF. CDR3 DNA sequence: TGTGCCAGCATCCTCTGGAGAGCTAACTATGGCTACACCTTC.

This clonotype was seen many times. This chain connects TRBV18 to TRBJ2-1, with D unclear. From germline, CDR1 is KGHSH and CDR2 LQKENI. V was shortened by 3 bases and J by 3 bases, with 6 bases between the two germline ends. The CDR3 length is 13 residues. The CDR3 loop reads CASSPQDYNEQFF. The CDR3 DNA reads as TGTGCCAGCTCACCGCAGGACTACAATGAGCAGTTCTTC.

The V and J genes are TRBV7-3 and TRBJ1-1, with D unclear. Germline V gives CDR1 SGHTA, CDR2 FQGTGA. Trimming took 3 bases from V and 1 from J, leaving 6 bases between them. The CDR3 length is 13 residues. The CDR3 loop is CASSLGKNTEAFF. CDR3 DNA: TGTGCCAGCAGCTTGGGGAAGAACACTGAAGCTTTCTTT.